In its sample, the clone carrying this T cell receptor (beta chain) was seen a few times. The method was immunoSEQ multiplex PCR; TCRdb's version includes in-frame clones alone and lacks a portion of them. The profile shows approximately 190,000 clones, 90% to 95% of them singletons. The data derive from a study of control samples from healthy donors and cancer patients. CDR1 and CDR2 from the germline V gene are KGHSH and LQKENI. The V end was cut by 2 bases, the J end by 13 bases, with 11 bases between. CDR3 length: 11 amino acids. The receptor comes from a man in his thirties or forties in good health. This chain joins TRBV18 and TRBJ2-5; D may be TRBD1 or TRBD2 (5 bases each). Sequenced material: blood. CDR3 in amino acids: CASSPGTPRYF. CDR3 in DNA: TGTGCCAGCTCACCAGGGACCCCCCGGTACTTC.